This T cell receptor (beta chain) was documented in a study of T cells in localized non-small cell lung cancer (dated by TCRdb to 2020 to 2022). About the full investigation: The study examined T cell repertoires in 236 patients with early-stage NSCLC and compared tumors with uninvolved tumor-adjacent lungs. The cohort consisted of around 250 treatment-naive NSCLC patients whose localized lung tumors had been resected. The mean age of the NSCLC patients was just over 65 years, with 130 or so men and nearly 110 women.

TCR beta CDR3 regions were sequenced from DNA using the immunoSEQ Assay. The authors processed their data as follows. T cell density was computed as TCR beta template counts normalized to usable DNA estimated by amplifying housekeeping genes. The preseqR package was used to estimate richness by extrapolating to 400,000 templates for PBMC samples and to 120,000 templates for tissue samples. Clonality was calculated as one minus Pielou's evenness. Tissue-enriched TCRs were identified through differential abundance testing performed on productive amino-acid clonotypes, with a minimum total count of 5 and an alpha of 0.1. The Jaccard Index and the Morisita Overlap Index were used to measure how much the repertoires overlapped between compartments. GLIPH grouped TCR beta CDR3s together with public tetramer-defined viral CDR3s, and a viral motif had to include at least three viral sequences and show V-gene enrichment. Here the immuneACCESS table is served through TCRdb, limited to in-frame sequences with V and J called. Missing clones are a known gap in these copies; in checked studies unresolved V genes cover under half, and the rest lacks a known reason. V, J and clone size reflect that table, while D and trimming were determined from the DNA. The sample includes more than 30,000 clones, with approximately 86% observed a single time. 3.5% to 5% of the sample goes to the ten largest clones.

In its sample, this clone was seen once. Its antigen is currently not known. The sample holds no much larger clone one base away, and base qualities are not on file. Broader findings and caveats from the paper: Since the design was exploratory, TCR variables were selected using unadjusted p-values with no false-discovery rate correction. Uninvolved tumor-adjacent lung showed the highest T cell clonality, higher than tumor, which suggests more focused antigenic responses in the uninvolved tumor-adjacent lung. Of the top 100 tumor clones, a median of roughly 53 were detected in paired uninvolved adjacent lung; about 28 were also among that lung's top 100. Multi-region tumor sequencing was not performed, so intratumor heterogeneity could not be excluded. Higher T cell density in blood was associated with longer overall survival, whereas higher clonality in adjacent lung was associated with shorter survival.

V is cut back by 5 bases and J by 4 bases, with 7 bases in the junction unmatched. The CDR3 holds 14 amino acids from the cysteine to the phenylalanine. The read is trimmed to its CDR3 DNA, 42 bases read in frame from base 1. The germline V gene sets CDR1 to MNHEY and CDR2 to SVGAGI. At diagnosis, tumor, uninvolved tumor-adjacent lung and peripheral blood were collected and then preserved as a mix of FFPE and fresh-frozen material. For TCR repertoire profiling, the blood samples were analyzed as peripheral blood mononuclear cells. This sample comprised peripheral blood mononuclear cells, obtained before any cancer treatment. The chain employs TRBV6-5 and TRBJ1-2, and 7 junctional nucleotides match TRBD1. The TCR originated in a woman aged 40-75 years with stage III lung adenocarcinoma. At the DNA level, the sequence is TGTGCCAGCAGTGCCCCGGGACAGATCTATGGCTACACCTTC. It specifies CASSAPGQIYGYTF.